This paragraph covers one T cell receptor (beta chain) sequence. The record originates from a study of blood T cell repertoires in COVID-19. On the study more broadly: Acute and convalescent COVID-19 samples came from the United States, Italy and Spain. PBMCs, B-cell-depleted T cells, or T cells provided the cDNA or gDNA that made up the material.

The CDR3 has 15 residues. Germline V gene data show CDR1 as MNHEY and CDR2 as SVGEGT. Trimming removed 0 bases from V and 6 bases from J, with 12 bases in between. Original handling: Scientists estimated how many nucleated cells there were by amplifying reference gene primers. The protocol was immunoSEQ multiplex PCR, while the TCRdb copy is restricted to in-frame clones and leaves out a portion. V, J and clone size were drawn from that table, and D and trimming were deduced from the DNA. The data hold about 73,000 clones, with over 70% observed a single time. The specimen was peripheral blood. This sequence was found in a man aged 80 or over with active or convalescent COVID-19. The V and J genes are TRBV6-2 or TRBV6-3 and TRBJ1-5; weak D call: TRBD1 (5 bases). The CDR3 bases are TGTGCCAGCAGTTACTCGTCGGGGGTCGGTCAGCCCCAGCATTTT. It yields the protein CASSYSSGVGQPQHF.